This TCR beta chain was identified in a study of Graves' ophthalmopathy and Graves' hyperthyroidism. At least ten counts were recorded for this clonotype. The CDR3 is 18 amino acids. V was pared by 1 base and J by 4 bases, with 13 bases of the junction left unmatched. The germline CDR1 and CDR2 sequences are DFQATT and SNEGSKA (reference sequence). Amplifying from RNA transcripts, the study obtained TCR beta CDR3 regions. The authors performed first-round RT-PCR with HTBI primers and then a second-round multiplex PCR. TCRdb re-analysed the multiplex PCR reads in MiXCR, keeping a single row per CDR3 protein. The repertoire holds about 620,000 distinct CDR3 sequences, with approximately 21% as singletons.

The sample taken for sequencing was peripheral blood. The gene calls are TRBV20-1 and TRBJ2-2, with TRBD2 identical over 9 bases. The clonotype originates from a woman aged 18-29 years with stable Graves' hyperthyroidism. Some clones in this sample may be carry-over from other donors' samples. Written as DNA, the CDR3 is TGCAGTGCTAGAGCCCTCGTCGCTAGCGGGACCGTCACCGGGGAGCTGTTTTTT. Translated, it gives CSARALVASGTVTGELFF.